The 20 T cell receptor beta chains below were found in one sample sequenced in a study of patients and donors after allogeneic stem cell transplantation. TCRdb reprocessed the RT-PCR reads via MiXCR and lists one record per CDR3 protein. The table shows tens of thousands of distinct CDR3 sequences, with approximately 28% occurring only once. Sequenced material: blood, either unsorted or a sorted T cell fraction (not recorded which). The receptors originated from a human donor who was either an allogeneic HSCT recipient or a stem cell or donor lymphocyte infusion donor (not recorded which). It is not recorded whose cells these are; they may come from a transplant donor.

This chain joins TRBV6-6 and TRBJ1-6; the D gene is possibly TRBD1 (5 bases). Trimming pared 6 bases from V and 0 bases from J, leaving 18 bases between. This CDR3 comprises 18 residues. Germline V gene lookup returns CDR1 MNHNY and CDR2 SVGAGI (reference sequence). The CDR3 bases are TGTGCCAGCAGGAGGGGTATCCGATCTAGCTCCTATAATTCACCCCTCCACTTT. Translated, it gives CASRRGIRSSSYNSPLHF.

The gene calls are TRBV7-9 and TRBJ2-5, with D tentatively TRBD2 (5 bases). The CDR3 runs 12 residues. Between the trimmed V and J ends, which lost 4 bases and 7 bases, there was a span of 10 bases. Per germline, CDR1 SEHNR and CDR2 FQNEAQ (reference sequence). The CDR3 region has the DNA TGTGCCAGCAGCTACACTGAGGGGACCCAGTACTTC. Protein: CASSYTEGTQYF.

The chain employs TRBV12-3 or TRBV12-4 and TRBJ1-1; 7 bases map to TRBD1. CDR3 length equals 13 residues. Losses at the gene ends were 1 base for V and 11 bases for J; bases not matched to a gene: 7. The CDR3 bases are TGTGCCAGCAGTTTAGGGAGGGACAGACCCGCTTTCTTT. This encodes CASSLGRDRPAFF.

This clonotype has just one count. The V call is TRBV28, the J call TRBJ1-5; weak D call: TRBD1 (5 bases). CDR3 length: 16 residues. Germline V lookup: CDR1 MDHEN, CDR2 SYDVKM. Trimming removed 0 bases at V and 5 bases at J, with 14 bases between. CDR3 region: CASSLWPRGEHQPQHF. CDR3 bases: TGTGCCAGCAGTTTATGGCCTCGAGGGGAGCATCAGCCCCAGCATTTT.

This clonotype was found a few times. The J gene is TRBJ1-5, the V gene TRBV2, with D uncertain. V lost 0 bases to trimming and J lost 2 bases, with 11 bases between them. The CDR3 covers 16 residues. Germline CDR1 reads SNHLY; CDR2 reads FYNNEI. DNA for the CDR3: TGTGCCAGCAGTGAAGCCCGGAGGGCGGGCAATCAGCCCCAGCATTTT. It specifies CASSEARRAGNQPQHF.

The chain uses TRBV7-6 and TRBJ2-5; the D is unclear. Trimming cost V 1 base and J 8 bases, with 11 bases left between them. Germline V CDR1 and CDR2: SGHVS, FNYEAQ. CDR3 length: 13 residues. Written as DNA, the CDR3 is TGTGCCAGCAGCTTAGTAGTAGGACCCACCCAGTACTTC. Protein: CASSLVVGPTQYF.

The V call is TRBV27, the J call TRBJ2-3; D ambiguous. CDR1 is MNHEY and CDR2 is SMNVEV in the germline V gene (reference sequence). V gave up 3 bases and J gave up 4 bases, with 5 bases separating them. The CDR3 runs 12 residues. DNA for the CDR3: TGTGCCAGCAGTTTCCCCCCAGATACGCAGTATTTT. This sequence encodes CASSFPPDTQYF.

V and J are TRBV7-9 and TRBJ1-1, with D perhaps TRBD1 (5 bases). Germline assignment: CDR1 SEHNR and CDR2 FQNEAQ (reference sequence). This CDR3 is built from 11 residues. V was pared by 11 bases and J by 3 bases, with 10 bases between. Written as DNA, the CDR3 is TGTGCCGTCTTGGGGGACACTGAAGCTTTCTTT. It is translated as CAVLGDTEAFF.

Ten or more counts support this clonotype. This chain connects TRBV28 to TRBJ1-4; D gene uncertain. Germline V gene data show CDR1 as MDHEN and CDR2 as SYDVKM. With 0 bases removed from V and 5 bases from J, the gap between germline ends came to 10 bases. The CDR3 is made up of 15 amino acids. The CDR3 reads CASSLWWQDNEKLFF. The CDR3 bases are TGTGCCAGCAGTTTATGGTGGCAGGACAATGAAAAACTGTTTTTT.

The J gene is TRBJ2-3, the V gene TRBV18; 8 bases are a match to TRBD2. V trimming: 0 bases; J trimming: 1 base; junction bases outside the gene matches: 3. Germline CDR1 is KGHSH and CDR2 is LQKENI. The CDR3 is 16 amino acids. For the CDR3, the DNA is TGTGCCAGCTCACCACCAACTAGCGGCCGCACAGATACGCAGTATTTT. Protein product: CASSPPTSGRTDTQYF.

The V gene is TRBV5-1, the J gene TRBJ1-2; no clear D gene. Trimming cost V 2 bases and J 4 bases, with 6 bases left between them. Germline values: CDR1 SGHRS, CDR2 YFSETQ. The CDR3 covers 12 residues. The CDR3 DNA reads TGCGCCAGCAGCTTAGACACCTATGGCTACACCTTC. Translating it yields CASSLDTYGYTF.

The V and J genes are TRBV7-8 and TRBJ2-4; 9 positions match TRBD1. CDR3 length: 16 amino acids. Germline V lookup: CDR1 SGHVS, CDR2 FQNEAQ. J lost 2 bases, V lost 5 bases, and 7 bases had no gene match. CDR3 region: CASSGTGGLSKNIQYF. CDR3 DNA sequence: TGTGCCAGCAGCGGTACAGGGGGCTTATCCAAAAACATTCAGTACTTC.

This clonotype is medium-sized within its sample. The V call is TRBV6-5, the J call TRBJ2-2; D perhaps matches TRBD1 (6 bases). V dropped 5 bases and J dropped 0 bases, with 16 bases sitting between them. This CDR3 has 17 residues. Looked up from germline, CDR1 is MNHEY and CDR2 is SVGAGI. The CDR3 protein is CASSRDRTLSNTGELFF. The CDR3 DNA follows: TGTGCCAGCAGTCGTGACAGGACCCTTTCGAACACCGGGGAGCTGTTTTTT.

There are a few counts of this clonotype. The chain uses TRBV14 and TRBJ2-1; TRBD1 matches at 11 bases. V lost 0 bases and J lost 3; bases outside the gene matches: 10. The CDR3 totals 19 residues. Germline values: CDR1 SGHDN, CDR2 FVKESK. CDR3 in amino acids: CASSQELRDRGTFYNEQFF. In nucleotides, the CDR3 is TGTGCCAGCAGCCAAGAATTGCGGGACAGGGGGACTTTCTACAATGAGCAGTTCTTC.

The CDR3: CAIRGHRALSSFNYGYTF. The CDR3 DNA follows: TGTGCCATCAGGGGTCACCGGGCACTGAGTTCCTTCAACTATGGCTACACCTTC. V usage is TRBV10-3 and J usage is TRBJ1-2, with no clear D. Trimming removed 6 bases at V and 2 bases at J, with 25 bases between. The CDR3 covers 18 residues. CDR1 and CDR2 (germline): ENHRY, SYGVKD.

The sample holds many counts of this clonotype. The chain links TRBV12-3 or TRBV12-4 to TRBJ1-2; a weak D match, TRBD1 (6 bases). The V gene lost 1 base and the J gene lost 4 bases, with 10 bases spanning the gap. The CDR3 length is 14 residues. The CDR3 DNA follows: TGTGCCAGCAGTTTAGTGGGACACTTCTATGGCTACACCTTC. Protein sequence: CASSLVGHFYGYTF.

Here the CDR3 reads CASIGTSGLSYNEQFF. The CDR3, as DNA: TGTGCCAGCATTGGGACTAGCGGTCTCTCCTACAATGAGCAGTTCTTC. The gene calls are TRBV6-1 and TRBJ2-1, with 11 nucleotides matching TRBD2. The CDR3 has 16 residues. CDR1 is MNHNS and CDR2 is SASEGT in the germline V gene. The V segment lost 7 bases and the J segment 0 bases; nucleotides outside the gene matches: 5.

The CDR3 DNA follows: TGTGCCAGCAGTACCGGGATTGGCGAGCAGTACGTC. Translating gives CASSTGIGEQYV. The chain links TRBV12-3 or TRBV12-4 to TRBJ2-7; D might be TRBD2 (5 bases). The length of the CDR3 is 12 residues. V lost 5 bases and J lost 6, with 11 bases in between.

This rearrangement joins TRBV28 to TRBJ1-5, with D tentatively TRBD1 (6 bases). V lost 6 bases to trimming and J lost 4 bases, with 19 bases between them. The CDR3 runs to 16 residues. Germline lookup yields CDR1 MDHEN and CDR2 SYDVKM. The CDR3 loop reads CASSPLNRVGNQPQHF. The CDR3, as DNA: TGTGCCAGCAGCCCCCTTAACAGGGTTGGAAATCAGCCCCAGCATTTT.

There are a few counts of this clonotype. The V and J genes are TRBV7-2 and TRBJ1-2; 9 bases are shared with TRBD1. The trim removed 4 bases at V and 7 bases at J, leaving 7 bases unmatched. This CDR3 has 14 residues. Germline lookup yields CDR1 SGHTA and CDR2 FQGNSA. CDR3 region: CASSSDGQGFGYTF. The DNA of the CDR3 is TGTGCCAGCAGCTCTGACGGACAGGGGTTTGGCTACACCTTC.